Shown below are 22 T cell receptor beta chains from a single sample sequenced in a study of shared clonotypes between healthy human individuals. Positive CCR7 selection of CD45RO-negative cells yielded the naive CD8 cells, and terminally differentiated effector memory CD45RA+ cells were excluded. Data came from immunoSEQ multiplex PCR; TCRdb stores just in-frame clones and leaves some out. The top ten hold more than 20% of the sample, which has about 820,000 clones, more than 85% seen once. The material sequenced was naive CD8+ T cells sorted from blood. Receptor source: a young man in good health.

J is TRBJ1-5 and V is TRBV19, with a possible D match to TRBD1 (6 bases). V lost 9 bases to trimming and J lost 0 bases, with 15 bases between them. Germline V lookup: CDR1 LNHDA, CDR2 SQIVND (reference sequence). This CDR3 has 15 amino acids. CDR3 sequence: CASKDRIYSNQPQHF. Here the CDR3 DNA reads TGTGCCAGCAAGGACAGAATATATAGCAATCAGCCCCAGCATTTT. Complete variable domain (other parts from reference TRBV19 and TRBJ1-5): DGGITQSPKYLFRKEGQNVTLSCEQNLNHDAMYWYRQDPGQGLRLIYYSQIVNDFQKGDIAEGYSVSREKKESFPLTVTSAQKNPTAFYLCASKDRIYSNQPQHFGDGTRLSIL.

In its sample, this clone was seen once. The V gene is TRBV7-8, the J gene TRBJ2-7; D remains unclear. The CDR3 has 15 residues. Germline V gives CDR1 SGHVS, CDR2 FQNEAQ. Between the trimmed V and J ends, which lost 5 bases and 2 bases, there was a span of 16 bases. The CDR3 nucleotides read TGTGCCAGCAGCCCCGACCTAGGGATGACCTACGAGCAGTACTTC. Protein: CASSPDLGMTYEQYF.

This sequence joins TRBV19 and TRBJ2-3; 8 bases map to TRBD1. V lost 0 bases, J lost 1 base, and 6 bases stayed unmatched. CDR1 is LNHDA and CDR2 is SQIVND in the germline V gene (reference sequence). The CDR3 consists of 17 residues. The CDR3 spells CASSIDGQGFGTDTQYF. In DNA form, the CDR3 reads TGTGCCAGTAGTATAGATGGACAGGGTTTCGGCACAGATACGCAGTATTTT.

This chain uses TRBV5-6 with TRBJ1-1; tentatively, D is TRBD1 (6 bases). The CDR3 runs to 14 residues. Germline assignment: CDR1 SGHDT and CDR2 YYEEEE. V gave up 2 bases and J gave up 1 base, with 9 bases separating them. CDR3 loop: CASSFGGANTEAFF. CDR3 nucleotides: TGTGCCAGCAGCTTTGGGGGGGCGAACACTGAAGCTTTCTTT.

The gene calls are TRBV6-1 and TRBJ2-1; tentative D call: TRBD2 (6 bases). The V and J ends lost 8 bases and 6 bases respectively, with 11 bases between them. The CDR3 totals 12 residues. Germline lookup yields CDR1 MNHNS and CDR2 SASEGT. Here the CDR3 reads CASLAASNEQFF. CDR3 nucleotides: TGTGCCAGCTTAGCGGCTAGCAATGAGCAGTTCTTC.

This rearrangement joins TRBV14 to TRBJ2-3; D ambiguous. The V end lost 0 bases, the J end lost 2 bases, and 3 bases lay between the germline ends. This CDR3 contains 13 residues. Germline V lookup: CDR1 SGHDN, CDR2 FVKESK. The CDR3 here is CASSQEITDTQYF. For the CDR3, the DNA is TGTGCCAGCAGCCAAGAGATCACAGATACGCAGTATTTT.

The chain is built from TRBV4-3 and TRBJ1-2; D not resolved. This CDR3 is 15 amino acids long. The ends were cut back, 1 base at V and 5 bases at J, with 14 bases in the middle. The germline V gene has CDR1 LGHNA and CDR2 YSLEER. The CDR3 coding sequence is TGCGCCAGCAGCCAAGCTGTCCAGGATGGGTATGGCTACACCTTC. Protein: CASSQAVQDGYGYTF.

The V gene is TRBV10-2, the J gene TRBJ2-2, with a weak D call TRBD1 (6 bases). This CDR3 has 13 amino acids. Per germline, CDR1 WSHSY and CDR2 SAAADI. The ends were cut back, 9 bases at V and 6 bases at J, with 14 bases in the middle. CDR3 coding DNA: TGCGCCAGTACAGATTCAGGGGCCGGGGAGCTGTTTTTT. This encodes CASTDSGAGELFF.

CDR3 in DNA: TGTGCCAGCAGCCAATTTTTGACAGGGGTTGGAGAGACCCAGTACTTC. This translates into CASSQFLTGVGETQYF. J is TRBJ2-5 and V is TRBV28, with 8 positions matching TRBD1. CDR1 and CDR2 from the germline V gene are MDHEN and SYDVKM. The CDR3 extends over 16 amino acids. V trimming: 6 bases; J trimming: 4 bases; junction bases outside the gene matches: 13.

The chain combines TRBV27 with TRBJ2-7; 8 bases agree with TRBD1. Trimming cost V 2 bases and J 6 bases; bases outside gene matches: 3. CDR3 length equals 13 residues. CDR1 is MNHEY, CDR2 SMNVEV, per germline (reference sequence). CDR3 residues: CASSLTGGREQYF. CDR3 nucleotide sequence: TGTGCCAGCAGTTTAACAGGGGGGCGCGAGCAGTACTTC.

The chain carries TRBV4-1 and TRBJ2-1; possibly TRBD1 for D (5 bases). The germline CDR1 and CDR2 sequences are MGHRA and YSYEKL. The germline V and J ends were trimmed by 4 bases and 5 bases, with 12 bases remaining between them. The CDR3 is 14 residues long. CDR3 bases: TGCGCCAGCAGCCCTCAACAGGCCAACAATGAGCAGTTCTTC. Protein product: CASSPQQANNEQFF.

The table lists this clone with a few counts. In DNA form, the CDR3 reads TGTGCCAGCACCCCCGAAAGCGGGAGTTTTTACGAGCAGTACTTC. It translates to CASTPESGSFYEQYF. The V call is TRBV2, the J call TRBJ2-7; 8 nucleotides agree with TRBD2. The CDR3 runs to 15 residues. V dropped 7 bases and J dropped 4; count of bases not matched to a gene: 12. Germline assignment: CDR1 SNHLY and CDR2 FYNNEI.

In its sample, this clone was seen once. This rearrangement joins TRBV12-5 to TRBJ1-1; D perhaps matches TRBD1 (5 bases). The V gene's germline CDR1 is LGHNT and CDR2 FRNRAP. This CDR3 spans 16 amino acids. Trimming cost V 2 bases and J 11 bases, with 24 bases left between them. The CDR3 DNA is TGTGCTAGTGGTTTGTACAAAGAGTGGGGACCGAGGGAGGCTTTCTTT. Protein: CASGLYKEWGPREAFF.

The rearrangement uses TRBV27 and TRBJ2-1; 10 bases are shared with TRBD2. The CDR3 totals 14 residues. Trimming cost V 6 bases and J 5 bases; bases outside gene matches: 4. CDR1 is MNHEY and CDR2 is SMNVEV in the germline V gene (reference sequence). The CDR3 DNA reads TGTGCCAGCAGAAGGACTAGCGGCAACAATGAGCAGTTCTTC. It is translated as CASRRTSGNNEQFF.

Notes on this clone: The same CDR3 is also encoded by other DNA sequences in this sample. This chain connects TRBV7-9 to TRBJ1-5; D remains unclear. Trimming pared 1 base from V and 2 bases from J, leaving 6 bases between. The CDR3 has 14 amino acids. In germline, CDR1 is SEHNR, CDR2 FQNEAQ (reference sequence). The CDR3 is CASSLGQGNQPQHF. CDR3 nucleotide sequence: TGTGCCAGCAGCTTAGGACAAGGCAATCAGCCCCAGCATTTT.

V gene TRBV19 combines with J gene TRBJ2-7, with 8 bases aligning to TRBD2. The ends lost 6 bases at V and 5 bases at J; junction bases unmatched: 12. Germline V gene sequence: CDR1 LNHDA, CDR2 SQIVND (reference sequence). The length of the CDR3 is 15 residues. The CDR3 coding sequence is TGTGCCAGTAGCTCCTCAGCGGGAGATGGTGACGAGCAGTACTTC. Residues: CASSSSAGDGDEQYF.

On this clone: This sample includes further DNA sequences coding for the same CDR3. The chain couples TRBV11-2 to TRBJ2-7; 10 bases match TRBD1. The trim removed 1 base at V and 3 bases at J, leaving 0 bases unmatched. Germline V lookup: CDR1 SGHAT, CDR2 FQNNGV. The CDR3 contains 14 residues. CDR3 loop: CASSLGTGGYEQYF. CDR3 in DNA: TGTGCCAGCAGCTTAGGGACAGGGGGCTACGAGCAGTACTTC.

V usage is TRBV30 and J usage is TRBJ2-7, with D uncertain. Germline values: CDR1 GTSNPN, CDR2 SVGIG (reference sequence). The V gene lost 4 bases and the J gene lost 4 bases, with 14 bases spanning the gap. The CDR3 loop spans 13 amino acids. CDR3 sequence reads: CAWNGLGKYEQYF. CDR3 nucleotide sequence: TGTGCCTGGAACGGCCTAGGAAAATACGAGCAGTACTTC.

A note on this clone: Other DNA variants within this sample encode the same CDR3. The chain recombines TRBV29-1 with TRBJ2-7; D is undetermined. CDR3 length: 11 residues. Germline V gene lookup returns CDR1 SQVTM and CDR2 ANQGSEA. Trimming took 5 bases from V and 0 from J, leaving 5 bases between them. Here the CDR3 DNA reads TGCAGCGTTCTTAGCTCCTACGAGCAGTACTTC. This codes for CSVLSSYEQYF.

The gene calls are TRBV13 and TRBJ2-1; D is uncertain. Between the trimmed V and J ends, which lost 4 bases and 3 bases, there was a span of 19 bases. Germline-derived CDR1 and CDR2 are PRHDT and FYEKMQ (reference sequence). The CDR3 contains 17 residues. CDR3 in DNA: TGTGCCAGCAGCTCCTCTGACGTAGCAGAAAACTACAATGAGCAGTTCTTC. Translating gives CASSSSDVAENYNEQFF. The full variable domain, with the rest looked up from reference TRBV13 and TRBJ2-1, is AAGVIQSPRHLIKEKRETATLKCYPIPRHDTVYWYQQGPGQDPQFLISFYEKMQSDKGSIPDRFSAQQFSDYHSELNMSSLELGDSALYFCASSSSDVAENYNEQFFGPGTRLTVL.

V gene TRBV10-3 combines with J gene TRBJ2-7, with 10 bases identical to TRBD1. Germline assignment: CDR1 ENHRY and CDR2 SYGVKD. This CDR3 region has 14 residues. The V and J ends lost 3 bases and 2 bases, in that order; junction bases with no gene match: 1. The CDR3, as DNA: TGTGCCATCAGTGACGGGACAGGGGCCTACGAGCAGTACTTC. Amino acids: CAISDGTGAYEQYF.

This clone was observed once. V gene TRBV5-8 combines with J gene TRBJ2-1; no reliable D call. Germline V CDR1 and CDR2: SGHTS, YDEGEE. The V end lost 2 bases, the J end lost 8 bases, and 8 bases lay between the germline ends. The CDR3 is made up of 12 amino acids. CDR3 bases: TGTGCCAGCAGCTTTTTGACGGATGAGCAGTTCTTC. This encodes CASSFLTDEQFF. The full variable domain, in which reference TRBV5-8 and TRBJ2-1 provide the parts outside the CDR3, is EAGVTQSPTHLIKTRGQQATLRCSPISGHTSVYWYQQALGLGLQFLLWYDEGEERNRGNFPPRFSGRQFPNYSSELNVNALELEDSALYLCASSFLTDEQFFGPGTRLTVL.